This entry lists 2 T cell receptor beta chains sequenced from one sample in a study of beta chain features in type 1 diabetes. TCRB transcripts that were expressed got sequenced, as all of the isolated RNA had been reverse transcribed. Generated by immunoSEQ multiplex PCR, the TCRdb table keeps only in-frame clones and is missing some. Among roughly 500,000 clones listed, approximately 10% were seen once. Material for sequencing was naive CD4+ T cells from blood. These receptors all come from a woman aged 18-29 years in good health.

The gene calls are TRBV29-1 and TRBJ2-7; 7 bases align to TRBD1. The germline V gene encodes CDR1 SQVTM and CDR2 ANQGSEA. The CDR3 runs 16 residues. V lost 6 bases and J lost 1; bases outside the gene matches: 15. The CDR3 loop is CSVKGTGQARSYEQYF. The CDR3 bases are TGCAGCGTGAAGGGTACTGGACAGGCGCGGTCCTACGAGCAGTACTTC.

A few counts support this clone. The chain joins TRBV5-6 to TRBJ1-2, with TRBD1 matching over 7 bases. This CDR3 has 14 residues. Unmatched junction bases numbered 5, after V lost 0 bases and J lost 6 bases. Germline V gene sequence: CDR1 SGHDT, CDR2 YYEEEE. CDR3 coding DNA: TGTGCCAGCAGCTTGGTTCTAGGGGGCAATGGCTACACCTTC. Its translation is CASSLVLGGNGYTF.